The 27 T cell receptor beta chains below come from one sample, sequenced in a study of blood T cell repertoires in COVID-19. Repertoires were generated with immunoSEQ multiplex PCR, while TCRdb's copy carries only in-frame clones and drops some. Of approximately 220,000 clones detected, 85% to 90% appear once; the ten largest clones hold about 15%. The material sequenced was PBMCs or T cells enriched from blood (not recorded which). The receptors come from a young man who had been exposed to COVID-19.

The genes are TRBV12-3 or TRBV12-4 and TRBJ2-1, with 8 nucleotides matching TRBD2. The CDR3 sequence is 13 residues long. V lost 6 bases to trimming and J lost 7 bases; unmatched junction nucleotides: 5. The CDR3 loop reads CASSRGGPNEQFF. CDR3 DNA sequence: TGTGCCAGCAGCCGGGGGGGCCCGAATGAGCAGTTCTTC.

The rearrangement joins TRBV4-1 to TRBJ1-5, with a weak D call TRBD1 (5 bases). Germline loops: CDR1 MGHRA, CDR2 YSYEKL. Trimming took off 0 bases at V and 5 bases at J, with 11 bases between the two ends. CDR3 length: 15 amino acids. CDR3 coding DNA: TGCGCCAGCAGCCAAGAGCGAAGGGGCGATCAGCCCCAGCATTTT. Protein product: CASSQERRGDQPQHF.

This chain links TRBV29-1 with TRBJ1-1, with D possibly matching TRBD1 (5 bases). This CDR3 has 12 amino acids. Trimming left V 1 base short and J 11 bases short, with 14 bases between. Germline V lookup: CDR1 SQVTM, CDR2 ANQGSEA. The CDR3 DNA reads as TGCAGCGTTGAAGGTGCGGGGGGTAGCGCTTTCTTT. Protein: CSVEGAGGSAFF. Supplemented by reference TRBV29-1 and TRBJ1-1, the full variable domain reads SAVISQKPSRDICQRGTSLTIQCQVDSQVTMMFWYRQQPGQSLTLIATANQGSEATYESGFVIDKFPISRPNLTFSTLTVSNMSPEDSSIYLCSVEGAGGSAFFGQGTRLTVV.

The V and J genes are TRBV7-8 and TRBJ1-1; no firm D call. Germline loops: CDR1 SGHVS, CDR2 FQNEAQ. V gave up 5 bases and J gave up 3 bases, with 10 bases separating them. This CDR3 contains 13 residues. CDR3 in amino acids: CASSIDGHTEAFF. As DNA, the CDR3 is TGTGCCAGCAGCATAGACGGTCACACTGAAGCTTTCTTT.

V gene TRBV5-1 combines with J gene TRBJ2-7; D unclear. Trimming stripped 0 bases from V and 0 bases from J, with 7 bases between. The length of the CDR3 is 14 residues. Germline loops: CDR1 SGHRS, CDR2 YFSETQ. CDR3 DNA: TGCGCCAGCAGCTTGGAACCCAGCTCCTACGAGCAGTACTTC. Its translation: CASSLEPSSYEQYF.

The V gene is TRBV5-1, the J gene TRBJ2-1, with TRBD2 identical over 8 bases. This CDR3 region has 14 residues. Germline CDR1 is SGHRS and CDR2 is YFSETQ. Losses at the gene ends were 4 bases for V and 6 bases for J; bases not matched to a gene: 6. This chain's CDR3 is CASSLGLDSNEQFF. CDR3 nucleotides: TGCGCCAGCAGCCTGGGACTAGACTCCAATGAGCAGTTCTTC.

V usage is TRBV10-3 and J usage is TRBJ2-5, with TRBD2 identical over 7 bases. V was pared by 11 bases and J by 3 bases, with 6 bases of the junction left unmatched. Germline V gene lookup returns CDR1 ENHRY and CDR2 SYGVKD. CDR3 length equals 12 residues. The chain's CDR3 is CASAGVEETQYF. CDR3 bases: TGTGCCTCCGCGGGGGTGGAAGAGACCCAGTACTTC.

The genes are TRBV5-1 and TRBJ1-1, with a possible D match to TRBD1 (6 bases). The germline V gene encodes CDR1 SGHRS and CDR2 YFSETQ. Trimming removed 0 bases at V and 4 bases at J, with 13 bases between. The CDR3 totals 15 residues. The chain's CDR3 is CASSLALGASTEAFF. The CDR3 bases are TGCGCCAGCAGCTTGGCTTTGGGGGCGAGCACTGAAGCTTTCTTT.

The CDR3 region is CASSLAWTGDNGYTF. In DNA form, the CDR3 reads TGTGCCAGCAGCTTAGCTTGGACAGGGGATAATGGCTACACCTTC. J is TRBJ1-2 and V is TRBV7-9; 9 positions match TRBD1. The CDR3 extends over 15 amino acids. Per the germline V gene, CDR1 is SEHNR and CDR2 is FQNEAQ (reference sequence). V dropped 0 bases and J dropped 6; count of bases not matched to a gene: 5.

This chain connects TRBV19 to TRBJ2-1, with 7 bases identical to TRBD2. CDR3 size: 11 residues. Germline CDR1 reads LNHDA; CDR2 reads SQIVND (reference sequence). Trimming cost V 10 bases and J 9 bases; bases outside gene matches: 6. The CDR3 protein is CATRLAIEQFF. CDR3 sequence (DNA): TGTGCCACCAGACTAGCAATTGAGCAGTTCTTC.

V usage is TRBV3-1 (or the pseudogene TRBV3-2) and J usage is TRBJ1-4, with 9 positions matching TRBD1. J gave up 5 bases and V 1 base, and 5 bases lay outside the gene matches. Germline-derived CDR1 and CDR2 are LGHDT and YNNKEL (reference sequence). The length of the CDR3 is 16 residues. CDR3 bases: TGTGCCAGCAGCCAAGTAGGACAGGGGAGAAATGAAAAACTGTTTTTT. This gives the protein CASSQVGQGRNEKLFF.

The J gene is TRBJ1-3, the V gene TRBV6-5; D is unclear. Germline-derived CDR1 and CDR2 are MNHEY and SVGAGI. The CDR3 totals 16 residues. The V end lost 4 bases, the J end lost 0 bases, and 13 bases lay between the germline ends. CDR3 loop: CASSSPEKLSGNTIYF. As DNA, the CDR3 is TGTGCCAGCAGTTCCCCGGAGAAGCTCTCTGGAAACACCATATATTTT.

V usage is TRBV7-6 and J usage is TRBJ2-2; TRBD2 matches 15 bases. The germline V gene encodes CDR1 SGHVS and CDR2 FNYEAQ. This CDR3 spans 18 amino acids. V was clipped by 2 bases and J by 6 bases; unmatched bases: 7. The CDR3 DNA follows: TGTGCCAGCAGCTTAATATCCCGGACTAGCGGGGGGGCCGGGGAGCTGTTTTTT. This gives the protein CASSLISRTSGGAGELFF.

V and J are TRBV20-1 and TRBJ1-6; D is undetermined. Trimming removed 3 bases at V and 0 bases at J, with 9 bases between. This CDR3 contains 15 residues. Per the germline V gene, CDR1 is DFQATT and CDR2 is SNEGSKA (reference sequence). The CDR3 sequence is CSASGGSSYNSPLHF. CDR3 sequence (DNA): TGCAGTGCTAGTGGCGGGAGCTCCTATAATTCACCCCTCCACTTT.

The CDR3 DNA reads as TGTGCCAGTGGGACCTCGGGGGGAGCTGGAAACACCATATATTTT. This sequence encodes CASGTSGGAGNTIYF. J is TRBJ1-3 and V is TRBV19; D possibly corresponds to TRBD1 (5 bases). The V gene's germline CDR1 is LNHDA and CDR2 SQIVND (reference sequence). The CDR3 consists of 15 residues. Trimming removed 8 bases from V and 2 bases from J, with 16 bases in between. The entire variable domain, with the rest obtained from reference TRBV19 and TRBJ1-3, is as follows: DGGITQSPKYLFRKEGQNVTLSCEQNLNHDAMYWYRQDPGQGLRLIYYSQIVNDFQKGDIAEGYSVSREKKESFPLTVTSAQKNPTAFYLCASGTSGGAGNTIYFGEGSWLTVV.

The chain recombines TRBV7-9 with TRBJ2-3; D gene uncertain. Germline V gene lookup returns CDR1 SEHNR and CDR2 FQNEAQ (reference sequence). CDR3 size: 14 residues. The V and J ends lost 2 bases and 1 base respectively, with 7 bases between them. The chain's CDR3 is CASSLIPGTDTQYF. The CDR3 region has the DNA TGTGCCAGCAGCTTAATACCAGGCACAGATACGCAGTATTTT.

The genes are TRBV7-9 and TRBJ1-2; D is uncertain. Germline loops: CDR1 SEHNR, CDR2 FQNEAQ (reference sequence). This CDR3 is 15 amino acids long. Trimming removed 5 bases at V and 2 bases at J, with 15 bases between. The DNA for the CDR3 is TGTGCCAGCAGCAGACACAACCGGGAGAACTATGGCTACACCTTC. It encodes CASSRHNRENYGYTF.

The chain links TRBV21-1 to TRBJ1-6; the table's TRBD1 call for D was not verified on the DNA. TRBV21-1 is a recognized pseudogene. The CDR3 consists of 16 residues. The CDR3 spells CARILSQGARGSPLHF. CDR3 bases: TGTGCCAGAATCCTTTCTCAGGGGGCCCGAGGGTCACCCCTCCACTTT.

The chain uses TRBV13 and TRBJ2-4; no clear D. Germline CDR1 reads PRHDT; CDR2 reads FYEKMQ (reference sequence). This CDR3 contains 14 residues. V lost 0 bases and J lost 8, with 11 bases in between. This chain's CDR3 is CASSLGQADHIQYF. CDR3 coding DNA: TGTGCCAGCAGCTTAGGCCAGGCAGACCACATTCAGTACTTC.

This chain joins TRBV19 and TRBJ2-7; possible D gene TRBD1, 5 bases. V dropped 7 bases and J dropped 0 bases, with 10 bases sitting between them. This CDR3 has 13 amino acids. Germline CDR1 LNHDA, CDR2 SQIVND (reference sequence). CDR3 DNA: TGTGCCAGTAATCAGGGCCTCTCCTACGAGCAGTACTTC. Translated, it gives CASNQGLSYEQYF.

The chain combines TRBV3-1 (or the pseudogene TRBV3-2) with TRBJ2-5, with 13 bases lining up with TRBD2. The V and J ends lost 1 base and 5 bases, in that order; junction bases with no gene match: 7. This CDR3 has 17 amino acids. CDR1 LGHDT and CDR2 YNNKEL come from the germline V gene (reference sequence). The CDR3 sequence: CASSQAVGLAGEETQYF. CDR3 coding DNA: TGTGCCAGCAGCCAAGCGGTCGGACTAGCGGGGGAGGAGACCCAGTACTTC.

The V and J genes are TRBV29-1 and TRBJ1-2; maybe TRBD1 (5 bases). The CDR3 is 11 amino acids. From germline, CDR1 is SQVTM and CDR2 ANQGSEA. V lost 8 bases to trimming and J lost 6 bases, with 13 bases between them. CDR3: CSIRVGDGYTF. The CDR3 DNA sequence: TGCAGCATCAGGGTAGGGGATGGCTACACCTTC.

The genes are TRBV11-2 and TRBJ2-5; 7 positions match TRBD1. V gave up 4 bases and J gave up 4 bases; unmatched junction bases: 15. Looked up from germline, CDR1 is SGHAT and CDR2 is FQNNGV. This CDR3 comprises 17 residues. The CDR3 sequence is CASSSSETGLLRETQYF. The DNA for the CDR3 is TGTGCCAGCAGCTCCTCCGAGACAGGGCTGTTACGAGAGACCCAGTACTTC.

This clone came up once. The CDR3 DNA sequence: TGTGCCAGTGGAGAGTTGGCCCGGACAGCCGACAATGAGCAGTTCTTC. This gives the protein CASGELARTADNEQFF. This chain joins TRBV25-1 and TRBJ2-1; maybe TRBD1 (6 bases). The length of the CDR3 is 16 residues. Trimming shortened V by 9 bases and J by 5 bases, and 23 bases separated the two germline ends. Looked up from germline, CDR1 is MGHDK and CDR2 is SYGVNS. Full variable domain (rest looked up from reference TRBV25-1 and TRBJ2-1): EADIYQTPRYLVIGTGKKITLECSQTMGHDKMYWYQQDPGMELHLIHYSYGVNSTEKGDLSSESTVSRIRTEHFPLTLESARPSHTSQYLCASGELARTADNEQFFGPGTRLTVL.

The CDR3 protein is CASSQDRTGGINEQFF. The CDR3 bases are TGCGCCAGCAGCCAAGATCGAACAGGGGGCATCAATGAGCAGTTCTTC. The rearrangement links TRBV4-1 to TRBJ2-1; 9 positions agree with TRBD1. This CDR3 has 16 amino acids. With 0 bases clipped from V and 6 bases from J, the junction kept 6 bases outside the gene matches. CDR1 and CDR2 from the germline V gene are MGHRA and YSYEKL.

The V and J genes are TRBV5-4 and TRBJ2-1; perhaps TRBD2 as D (6 bases). Trimming removed 4 bases at V and 3 bases at J, with 8 bases between. CDR1 and CDR2 from the germline V gene are SGHNT and YYREEE (reference sequence). The CDR3 loop spans 13 amino acids. Written as DNA, the CDR3 is TGTGCCAGCAGCCTGACTAGCTACAATGAGCAGTTCTTC. Translating gives CASSLTSYNEQFF.

The chain combines TRBV19 with TRBJ2-6, with D tentatively TRBD1 (6 bases). Trimming cost V 6 bases and J 0 bases, with 15 bases left between them. Per germline, CDR1 LNHDA and CDR2 SQIVND (reference sequence). There are 17 residues in the CDR3. In nucleotides, the CDR3 is TGTGCCAGTAGAAACAGGGCCTTGAGCTCTGGGGCCAACGTCCTGACTTTC. Amino acids: CASRNRALSSGANVLTF.